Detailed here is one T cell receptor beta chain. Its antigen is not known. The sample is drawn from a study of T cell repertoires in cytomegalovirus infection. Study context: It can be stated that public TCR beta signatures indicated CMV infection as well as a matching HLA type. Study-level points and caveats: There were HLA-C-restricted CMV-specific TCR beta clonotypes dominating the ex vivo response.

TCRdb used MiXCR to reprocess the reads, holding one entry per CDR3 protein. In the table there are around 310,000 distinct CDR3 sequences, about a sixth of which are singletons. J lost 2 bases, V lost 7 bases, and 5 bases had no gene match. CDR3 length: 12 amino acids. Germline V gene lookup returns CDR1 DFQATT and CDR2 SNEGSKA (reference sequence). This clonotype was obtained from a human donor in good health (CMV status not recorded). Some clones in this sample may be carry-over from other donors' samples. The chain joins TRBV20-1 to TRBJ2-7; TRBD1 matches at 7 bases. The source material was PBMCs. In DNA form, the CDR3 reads TGCAGTGGGGACAGCCTACCCTACGAGCAGTACTTC. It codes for CSGDSLPYEQYF.